The TCR beta chain described here comes from a study of shared clonotypes between healthy human individuals. Whole-study findings and limits: Compared with clonotypes that all four donors shared, non-shared clonotypes had lower generation probabilities.

The CDR3 is made up of 15 amino acids. The V and J ends lost 0 bases and 2 bases respectively, with 10 bases between them. Germline-derived CDR1 and CDR2 are ENHRY and SYGVKD. Notes on this clone: The antigen remains undetermined.

Several immunoSEQ plates received, in even portions, the genomic DNA of each subset. Profiled with immunoSEQ multiplex PCR; TCRdb holds only in-frame clones, not every one. Among about 2.4 million clones listed, just over 90% were seen once. The specimen sequenced was naive CD4+ T cells sorted from blood. The subset here: CD45RA+ positively selected. The V gene is TRBV10-3, the J gene TRBJ2-5, with D tentatively TRBD1 or TRBD2 (5 bases each). The source of this sequence is a man aged 18-30 years in good health. The CDR3 sequence is CAISESGDPQETQYF. CDR3 DNA: TGTGCCATCAGTGAGTCCGGGGACCCTCAAGAGACCCAGTACTTC.